A selection of T cell receptor beta chains follows, all from one sample in a study of blood T cell repertoires in COVID-19. The protocol was immunoSEQ multiplex PCR, while the TCRdb copy is restricted to in-frame clones and leaves out a portion. Of approximately 200,000 clones listed, around 82% are singletons. Sequenced material: PBMCs or T cells enriched from blood (not recorded which). These receptors were collected from a middle-aged woman with acute COVID-19. Both conserved end residues are trimmed from each CDR3. The order of the fields is V gene, J gene, CDR3 protein.

V: TRBV6-2/TRBV6-3
J: TRBJ2-7
CDR3: ASSPDRYEQY

V: TRBV12-3/TRBV12-4
J: TRBJ1-6
CDR3: ASSFDRAPLH

V: TRBV12-3/TRBV12-4
J: TRBJ1-2
CDR3: ASSLKDSLS

V: TRBV15
J: TRBJ2-3
CDR3: ATSTRQGANTDTQY

V: TRBV7-2
J: TRBJ2-1
CDR3: ASSSTGPRGNEQF

V: TRBV10-3
J: TRBJ1-1
CDR3: AISESGAGTEAF

V: TRBV19
J: TRBJ2-7
CDR3: ASSPSGQGDDYEQY

V: TRBV20-1
J: TRBJ1-1
CDR3: SASLALNTEAF

V: TRBV28
J: TRBJ2-3
CDR3: ASSFIAGQGTDTQY

V: TRBV14
J: TRBJ1-1
CDR3: ASSHLDRGHTEAF

V: TRBV18
J: TRBJ1-4
CDR3: ASSPTGSEKLF

V: TRBV29-1
J: TRBJ1-4
CDR3: SVRTRVNEKLF

V: TRBV11-1
J: TRBJ2-6
CDR3: ASSLAALSGANVLT

V: TRBV7-6
J: TRBJ2-6
CDR3: ASSLSPPGGSGANVLT

V: TRBV4-1
J: TRBJ1-2
CDR3: ASSRGGSGGYGYT